Described below is a single TCR beta chain sequence and its context. What it binds is not known. A CD45RO-CCR7+CD27+CD95- phenotype identified naive CD8+ T cells. The study made its TRB cDNA libraries by 5' RACE, adding UMI labels. For each CDR3 protein, TCRdb gives one entry from its re-call of the 5' RACE reads, without DNA. The data show tens of thousands of distinct CDR3 sequences, and the top ten clones hold 0.5% to 0.55%. This CDR3 spans 16 amino acids. The sample comes from a study of CXCR3-negative and CXCR3-positive naive CD8 T cells. Study-wide findings and caveats: After cryopreservation, CXCR3 expression dropped partially; most assays used fresh PBMCs. CXCR3-positive naive cells had TRB CDR3s that were more hydrophobic than CXCR3-negative naive cells had.

Input material: naive CXCR3+ CD8+ T cells from blood. Indicated subset: CD45RO-CCR7+CD27+CD95- naive CD8+ T cells expressing CXCR3 (TNR3+). V is TRBV21-1 and J is TRBJ2-3; TCRdb lists TRBD2, though no DNA is available to test this call. TRBV21-1 is listed as a pseudogene. This TCR derives from a human donor in good health. Some clones in this sample may be carry-over from other donors' samples. CDR3 loop: CASSLLVAGAADTQYF.